Below are 9 T cell receptor beta chains sequenced from a single sample in a study of Graves' ophthalmopathy and Graves' hyperthyroidism listed by TCRdb under 2018. Sequencing used an Illumina HiSeq 2000. For repertoire sequencing, TCR beta CDR3 regions were amplified from RNA transcripts. The first round of RT-PCR was done with HTBI primers and the Qiagen OneStep RT-PCR kit, and was followed by a second round of multiplex PCR, then size selection and purification. TCRdb reanalyzed the raw reads on its own, using fastp at Q25 for trimming and MiXCR for clone calling, and kept in-frame beta chains. A single entry per CDR3 protein holds the most common genes and DNA from its merged rows. Recorded for this sample are 740,000 or so distinct CDR3 sequences; about 44% of them occurred a single time. Approximately 43% of the sample comes from the top ten. The sequenced sample consisted of peripheral blood. These receptors were obtained from an adult man with Graves' ophthalmopathy.

Concerning this clonotype itself: The conserved phenylalanine or tryptophan is not found at the CDR3 terminus, so this likely reflects a read error. The J gene is TRBJ2-1, the V gene TRBV9, with 9 bases matching TRBD1. Germline CDR1 SGDLS, CDR2 YYNGEE. The V and J ends lost 5 bases and 6 bases, in that order; junction bases with no gene match: 9. This CDR3 has 15 amino acids. The chain's CDR3 is CASSPTGGRGNEQFL. The CDR3 DNA follows: TGTGCCAGCAGTCCTACAGGGGGCAGGGGCAATGAGCAGTTCCTC.

V gene TRBV7-7 combines with J gene TRBJ2-7, with no clear D. Between the trimmed V and J ends, which lost 8 bases and 3 bases, there was a span of 11 bases. The germline V gene encodes CDR1 SSHAT and CDR2 FNYEAQ (reference sequence). The CDR3 spans 12 residues. The CDR3 region has the DNA TGTGCCAGCTCGTCACTTCTCTACGAGCAGTACTTC. Protein product: CASSSLLYEQYF.

This clonotype was counted at least ten times. The rearrangement joins TRBV29-1 to TRBJ1-1, with D unresolved. The germline V and J ends were trimmed by 1 base and 7 bases, with 13 bases remaining between them. The V gene's germline CDR1 is SQVTM and CDR2 ANQGSEA. The CDR3 spans 13 residues. CDR3 sequence reads: CSVEVRVKGEAFF. The CDR3 DNA reads TGCAGCGTTGAAGTACGGGTTAAGGGTGAAGCTTTCTTT.

With respect to this clonotype: With a much larger clone just one base away, this may be a read error. The chain joins TRBV6-2 or TRBV6-3 to TRBJ1-4, with TRBD1 as a possible D gene (5 bases). This CDR3 is 14 amino acids long. From germline, CDR1 is MNHEY and CDR2 SVGEGT. CDR3 sequence reads: CASSFPGGDEKPFF. The DNA of the CDR3 is TGTGCCAGCAGCTTCCCTGGGGGTGACGAAAAACCGTTTTTT.

Notes on this clonotype: A junction end diverges from the germline sequence, so it may reflect a read error. The genes are TRBV5-1 and TRBJ1-1; maybe TRBD1 (6 bases). The CDR3 is 14 residues long. CDR1 is SGHRS, CDR2 YFSETQ, per germline. The CDR3 loop is CASSFGTSTTEASF. The DNA of the CDR3 is TGCGCCAGCAGCTTCGGGACATCCACCACTGAAGCTTCCTTT.

This clonotype has just a few counts. The gene calls are TRBV24-1 and TRBJ2-2; D unresolved. From germline, CDR1 is KGHDR and CDR2 SFDVKD. This CDR3 has 12 amino acids. Trimming shortened V by 9 bases and J by 0 bases, and 4 bases separated the two germline ends. As DNA, the CDR3 is TGTGCCACCGGGGCGAACACCGGGGAGCTGTTTTTT. Translation: CATGANTGELFF.

In regard to this clonotype: This may be a read error: a much more frequent sequence differs by one nucleotide. The CDR3 sequence is CATSEGSLPRHF. The CDR3, as DNA: TGTGCCACCAGTGAGGGGTCCTTGCCCCGGCATTTT. The gene calls are TRBV24-1 and TRBJ1-5, with D uncertain. The CDR3 spans 12 residues. CDR1 is KGHDR, CDR2 SFDVKD, per germline.

At least ten counts were recorded for this clonotype. This rearrangement joins TRBV29-1 to TRBJ2-2; maybe TRBD1 (6 bases). This CDR3 spans 11 amino acids. Looked up from germline, CDR1 is SQVTM and CDR2 is ANQGSEA. The CDR3 DNA reads TGCAGTTACAGGGACACCGGGGAGCTGTTTTTT. Its translation is CSYRDTGELFF.

The CDR3 nucleotides read TGCAGTGCAAGTTACCGGGACAGCGACAATCAGCCCCAGCATTTT. It translates to CSASYRDSDNQPQHF. The chain uses TRBV20-1 and TRBJ1-5, with TRBD1 identical over 7 bases. This CDR3 region has 15 residues. V was pared by 6 bases and J by 3 bases, with 11 bases of the junction left unmatched. Looked up from germline, CDR1 is DFQATT and CDR2 is SNEGSKA (reference sequence).